This TCR beta chain was sequenced during a study of CD8+CD57+ T cells in acquired aplastic anemia. Genomic DNA constituted the template upon which TCR beta VDJ and CDR3 profiling was performed. MiXCR, run by TCRdb on the reads, gives a single entry per CDR3 protein. This sample carries approximately 250,000 distinct CDR3 sequences, 65% to 90% of them seen once, and the ten largest clones take 42%. The germline V gene encodes CDR1 SEHNR and CDR2 FQNEAQ (reference sequence). The CDR3 spans 14 residues. On this clonotype: Germline is not matched at one junction end, which may reflect a read error.

In patients chosen for sequencing, flow cytometry had shown CD8+CD57+ cell expansion. The origin of this receptor is a human donor with aplastic anemia. Sample: sorted CD4+, CD8+, or CD8+CD57+ T cells (not recorded which) from PBMCs. J is TRBJ2-5 and V is TRBV7-9; tentative D call: TRBD1 (5 bases). CDR3 nucleotides: TGTGCCACCAGCAGAGGCTCGAGCAAAGAGACAGAGTACTTC. This encodes CATSRGSSKETEYF.